A single sample gave rise to the 3 T cell receptor beta chains below, sequenced in a study of cytomegalovirus exposure and HLA in healthy donors. TCRdb's table, derived via immunoSEQ multiplex PCR, lists solely in-frame clones and lacks some. This sample has more than 95,000 clones, with around 95% found just once. The sequenced sample was PBMCs. The receptors were gathered from a young man in good health and CMV-seronegative.

In this sample, this clone turned up once. The rearrangement joins TRBV7-9 to TRBJ2-7; tentative D call: TRBD1 (6 bases). V dropped 2 bases and J dropped 0 bases, with 17 bases sitting between them. This CDR3 spans 17 amino acids. The germline V gene encodes CDR1 SEHNR and CDR2 FQNEAQ (reference sequence). Here the CDR3 DNA reads TGTGCCAGCAGCTTACCCCCCCTGGACAGAAGCTCCTACGAGCAGTACTTC. It codes for CASSLPPLDRSSYEQYF.

The V gene is TRBV2, the J gene TRBJ2-2; TRBD2 aligns across 7 bases. V lost 2 bases, J lost 3 bases, and 3 bases stayed unmatched. In germline, CDR1 is SNHLY, CDR2 FYNNEI. The CDR3 runs to 15 residues. In DNA, the CDR3 is TGTGCCAGCAGTGAACAGCGGGGCTACACCGGGGAGCTGTTTTTT. Translating it yields CASSEQRGYTGELFF.

DNA of the CDR3: TGTGCCAGCAGCTCTGTGGGGGCGACAGGTCAAGAGACCCAGTACTTC. It yields the protein CASSSVGATGQETQYF. The chain uses TRBV11-3 and TRBJ2-5; tentative D call: TRBD1 (6 bases). This CDR3 has 16 amino acids. Germline V gene sequence: CDR1 SGHNT, CDR2 YENEEA. V dropped 4 bases and J dropped 2 bases, with 17 bases sitting between them.